These 15 T cell receptor beta chains originate from one sample sequenced in a study of blood T cell repertoires in COVID-19. Clones were read by immunoSEQ multiplex PCR, and TCRdb kept only the in-frame ones, dropping some. The sample yields some 250,000 clones, just over 90% seen once. The specimen was PBMCs or T cells enriched from blood (not recorded which). Receptors were obtained from a woman aged 40 to 50 with acute COVID-19.

CDR3 DNA sequence: TGCGCCAGCAGCCAAGAACGAGCCTCGGACAGGGGGCCATCCTACGAGCAGTACTTC. It is translated as CASSQERASDRGPSYEQYF. The rearrangement uses TRBV4-1 and TRBJ2-7; 11 bases line up with TRBD1. This CDR3 has 19 residues. CDR1 is MGHRA, CDR2 YSYEKL, per germline. J gave up 1 base and V 0 bases, and 11 bases lay outside the gene matches.

This rearrangement joins TRBV6-5 to TRBJ2-7; weak D call: TRBD1 (6 bases). This CDR3 contains 15 residues. V lost 6 bases, J lost 1 base, and 16 bases lay in between. Looked up from germline, CDR1 is MNHEY and CDR2 is SVGAGI. The DNA for the CDR3 is TGTGCCAGCAGCCCCCGGTCGGACAGATCCTACGAGCAGTACTTC. It codes for CASSPRSDRSYEQYF.

This clone was counted once. The chain employs TRBV23-1 and TRBJ2-7; 9 nucleotides agree with TRBD1. TRBV23-1 is assigned to the ORF class and has an uncertain function. The ends lost 2 bases at V and 1 base at J; junction bases unmatched: 9. The CDR3 has 17 residues. The DNA of the CDR3 is TGCGCCAGCAGTCAACAAAGGACGGGACAGGGTTCCTACGAGCAGTACTTC. Its translation: CASSQQRTGQGSYEQYF.

With respect to this clone: At one of its ends the junction is not consistent with the germline gene, which may arise from a read error. The J gene is TRBJ2-5, the V gene TRBV20-1, with D possibly being TRBD1 (5 bases). This CDR3 is 11 amino acids long. Germline loops: CDR1 DFQATT, CDR2 SNEGSKA (reference sequence). CDR3 DNA sequence: TGCAGTGCTAGGGCGCAGGGAAGGAAGGACTTC. Residues: CSARAQGRKDF.

The chain employs TRBV24-1 and TRBJ1-5, with D perhaps TRBD1 (6 bases). Germline V CDR1 and CDR2: KGHDR, SFDVKD. V lost 2 bases and J lost 3, with 13 bases in between. This CDR3 comprises 16 residues. Written as DNA, the CDR3 is TGTGCCACCAGTGATTCTCGGGGGGCCCCCAATCAGCCCCAGCATTTT. It translates to CATSDSRGAPNQPQHF.

J is TRBJ2-3 and V is TRBV24-1; 9 bases are a match to TRBD1. CDR3 size: 18 residues. Losses at the gene ends were 3 bases for V and 1 base for J; bases not matched to a gene: 10. Germline V gene lookup returns CDR1 KGHDR and CDR2 SFDVKD. The CDR3, as DNA: TGTGCCACCAGTGATCCACCCGGGACAGGGTCAGGCACAGATACGCAGTATTTT. It codes for CATSDPPGTGSGTDTQYF.

The chain joins TRBV2 to TRBJ2-1; D gene unclear. Between the trimmed V and J ends, which lost 2 bases and 12 bases, there was a span of 11 bases. The germline V gene has CDR1 SNHLY and CDR2 FYNNEI. The CDR3 is 12 amino acids. DNA of the CDR3: TGTGCCAGCAGTGAACTGGGCCTTGGGCAGTTCTTC. It specifies CASSELGLGQFF. Complete variable domain (other parts from reference TRBV2 and TRBJ2-1): EPEVTQTPSHQVTQMGQEVILRCVPISNHLYFYWYRQILGQKVEFLVSFYNNEISEKSEIFDDQFSVERPDGSNFTLKIRSTKLEDSAMYFCASSELGLGQFFGPGTRLTVL.

The V call is TRBV11-3, the J call TRBJ2-7, with D tentatively TRBD1 (5 bases). Deletions cut 4 bases from V and 4 bases from J, with 14 bases between. The germline CDR1 and CDR2 sequences are SGHNT and YENEEA. The CDR3 runs to 14 residues. The CDR3 reads CASSSPGNQYEQYF. CDR3 nucleotide sequence: TGTGCCAGCAGCTCCCCAGGGAATCAATACGAGCAGTACTTC.

The chain has TRBV18 and TRBJ1-4, with TRBD1 matching 8 bases. Germline loops: CDR1 KGHSH, CDR2 LQKENI. There are 15 residues in the CDR3. V was clipped by 6 bases and J by 5 bases; unmatched bases: 8. CDR3 loop: CASSPDRGGNEKLFF. The CDR3 nucleotides are TGTGCCAGCTCCCCTGACAGGGGAGGAAATGAAAAACTGTTTTTT.

The chain employs TRBV7-6 and TRBJ2-3, with 7 positions matching TRBD2. CDR1 is SGHVS and CDR2 is FNYEAQ in the germline V gene. The CDR3 consists of 16 residues. The V segment lost 5 bases and the J segment 4 bases; nucleotides outside the gene matches: 12. In nucleotides, the CDR3 is TGTGCCAGCAGCATCCAGGTTGCGGGGGTTGCAGATACGCAGTATTTT. It encodes CASSIQVAGVADTQYF.

This chain connects TRBV12-5 to TRBJ2-7; TRBD1 matches at 7 bases. CDR1 and CDR2 from the germline V gene are LGHNT and FRNRAP. V gave up 0 bases and J gave up 3 bases; unmatched junction bases: 11. CDR3 length equals 17 residues. CDR3 protein: CASGLVPVRGGHYEQYF. Written as DNA, the CDR3 is TGTGCTAGTGGTTTGGTACCAGTTCGAGGGGGCCACTACGAGCAGTACTTC.

The gene calls are TRBV14 and TRBJ1-4; TRBD1 is a possible D gene (6 bases). The CDR3 contains 15 residues. Germline assignment: CDR1 SGHDN and CDR2 FVKESK. V was shortened by 6 bases and J by 1 base, with 12 bases between the two germline ends. In DNA, the CDR3 is TGTGCCAGCAGTACCGGACAGCTAACTAATGAAAAACTGTTTTTT. Protein: CASSTGQLTNEKLFF.

The chain uses TRBV4-1 and TRBJ2-7, with 9 bases that match TRBD2. J gave up 0 bases and V 1 base, and 4 bases lay outside the gene matches. The CDR3 length is 16 residues. Germline loops: CDR1 MGHRA, CDR2 YSYEKL. The DNA of the CDR3 is TGCGCCAGCAGCCAAGTCGCTAGCGGGGTCTCCTACGAGCAGTACTTC. It is translated as CASSQVASGVSYEQYF.

On this clone: Other DNA sequences from this sample encode an identical CDR3 as well. The V gene is TRBV12-3 or TRBV12-4, the J gene TRBJ1-1, with D maybe TRBD1 (5 bases). The CDR3 is made up of 13 amino acids. V was clipped by 3 bases and J by 2 bases, with 7 bases between them. CDR3 coding DNA: TGTGCCAGCAGTTTGGGGCAAAACACTGAAGCTTTCTTT. It is translated as CASSLGQNTEAFF.

This chain connects TRBV7-9 to TRBJ1-4; the D gene is possibly TRBD1 (5 bases). The germline V and J ends were trimmed by 2 bases and 5 bases, with 12 bases remaining between them. Germline CDR1 SEHNR, CDR2 FQNEAQ (reference sequence). The CDR3 covers 15 residues. The CDR3 loop is CASSLIGAVNEKLFF. CDR3 coding DNA: TGTGCCAGCAGCTTAATTGGGGCGGTGAATGAAAAACTGTTTTTT.